Listed below are T cell receptor beta chains from one sample, sequenced in a study of siplizumab effects on memory and regulatory T cells. The data were produced by immunoSEQ multiplex PCR, yet TCRdb's version contains in-frame clones alone and is incomplete. The data contain tens of thousands of clones, about 94% of them singletons. Material for sequencing was CD8+ T cells sorted from blood. All receptors derive from a human donor in good health. Each CDR3 is given with its conserved first and last residue. The D gene is left open where the match is weak. Expanded clones are given a class, and other clones once, few, many or no size at all.

j_call v_call d_call clone_size cdr3_nt cdr3_aa
TRBJ1-1 TRBV15 . . TGTGCCACCAGCAGTAACCGGGTGACCACTGAAGCTTTCTTT CATSSNRVTTEAFF
TRBJ2-1 TRBV18 TRBD2 . TGTGCCAGCTCACCAGCGGGAGAGATAATCAATGAGCAGTTCTTC CASSPAGEIINEQFF
TRBJ2-5 TRBV29-1 TRBD2 . TGCAGCGCAGAAGGCGGGAGGGGGACCCAGTACTTC CSAEGGRGTQYF
TRBJ2-3 TRBV27 . . TGTGCCAGCAGTCGTGGAAATACGCAGTATTTT CASSRGNTQYF
TRBJ2-7 TRBV2 . . TGTGCCAGCAGTGCCCAAGGGGGAGCGAACTTCTACGAGCAGTACTTC CASSAQGGANFYEQYF
TRBJ2-3 TRBV14 . . TGTGCCAGCAGCCAAGATATTGTGGGTGTTAATACGCAGTATTTT CASSQDIVGVNTQYF
TRBJ2-7 TRBV29-1 . . TGCAGCGTTATGGAGGGTTTGGGCGAGCAGTACTTC CSVMEGLGEQYF
TRBJ2-2 TRBV10-3 TRBD1 few TGTGCCATCAGTGCGGAAGGACAGGCGGACACCGGGGAGCTGTTTTTT CAISAEGQADTGELFF
TRBJ1-5 TRBV27 . . TGTGCCAGCAGTTTATCGGGGGCAGTTCCTAATCAGCCCCAGCATTTT CASSLSGAVPNQPQHF
TRBJ2-1 TRBV9 . . TGTGCCAGCAGCGGTGGGGACCCATACAATGAGCAGTTCTTC CASSGGDPYNEQFF
TRBJ2-2 TRBV19 TRBD1 . TGTGCCAGTAGTCAAAGCCCAAACTCTGACAGGGGGCTTTACACCGGGGAGCTGTTTTTT CASSQSPNSDRGLYTGELFF
TRBJ1-5 TRBV15 TRBD1 . TGTGCCACCAGCAGAGGATTCCCGGGACAGGGGAATCAGCCCCAGCATTTT CATSRGFPGQGNQPQHF
TRBJ2-1 TRBV2 TRBD2 . TGTGCCAGCATAACGCAGACTAGCGGTTACAATGAGCAGTTCTTC CASITQTSGYNEQFF
TRBJ1-2 TRBV6-1 TRBD1 . TGTGCCAGCAGTGACTCGACAGGGGGCGGCTACACCTTC CASSDSTGGGYTF
TRBJ1-1 TRBV6-1 . few TGTGCCAGCAAGGGGGGGGGAACTGAAGCTTTCTTT CASKGGGTEAFF
TRBJ2-2 TRBV4-1 . . TGCGCCAGCAGCCTTCACTCCTATCCGAACACCGGGGAGCTGTTTTTT CASSLHSYPNTGELFF